What follows are 12 T cell receptor beta chains derived from one specimen sequenced in a study of T cell changes during pregnancy in multiple sclerosis. Measured with immunoSEQ multiplex PCR; TCRdb has only the in-frame clones, and not every one. This sample has about 68,000 clones, with 90% to 95% found just once. The sequenced sample was peripheral blood, obtained in the second trimester of pregnancy. Receptor source: a female donor in good health, enrolled as a control in a pregnancy study.

This clone came up once. CDR3 sequence: CASSLILFAGGDTQYF. The CDR3, as DNA: TGTGCCAGCAGCTTAATCCTTTTCGCCGGGGGAGATACGCAGTATTTT. The chain is built from TRBV7-2 and TRBJ2-3, with D perhaps TRBD2 (6 bases). In germline, CDR1 is SGHTA, CDR2 FQGNSA. The CDR3 is 16 amino acids. Trimming shortened V by 2 bases and J by 5 bases, and 17 bases separated the two germline ends.

V is TRBV4-2 and J is TRBJ2-3; 8 bases are shared with TRBD2. The CDR3 length is 17 residues. The V gene end was trimmed by 2 bases and the J gene end by 3 bases; junction bases not matched to a gene: 10. Per germline, CDR1 LGHNA and CDR2 YNFKEQ. CDR3 DNA sequence: TGTGCCAGCAGCCAAAATCGGGGGGGCCCCGATACAGATACGCAGTATTTT. It translates to CASSQNRGGPDTDTQYF.

This chain uses TRBV19 with TRBJ1-1, with 10 bases lining up with TRBD1. The CDR3 sequence is 15 residues long. With V trimmed by 3 bases and J by 3 bases, 4 bases remained unmatched. Looked up from germline, CDR1 is LNHDA and CDR2 is SQIVND (reference sequence). CDR3 region: CASSIWGTGDTEAFF. DNA of the CDR3: TGTGCCAGTAGTATTTGGGGGACAGGGGACACTGAAGCTTTCTTT.

V is TRBV7-3 and J is TRBJ2-7; D is perhaps TRBD2 (5 bases). Between the trimmed V and J ends, which lost 2 bases and 6 bases, there was a span of 11 bases. Germline lookup yields CDR1 SGHTA and CDR2 FQGTGA. This CDR3 region has 13 residues. The CDR3 DNA is TGTGCCAGCAGCTTAGGCACTAGAGGCGAGCAGTACTTC. Translation: CASSLGTRGEQYF.

The rearrangement uses TRBV2 and TRBJ2-5; 10 bases are shared with TRBD2. The CDR3 totals 16 residues. Germline V gene sequence: CDR1 SNHLY, CDR2 FYNNEI. V was pared by 4 bases and J by 2 bases, with 7 bases of the junction left unmatched. CDR3 protein: CASSAPSGGYQETQYF. The CDR3, as DNA: TGTGCCAGCAGTGCCCCTAGCGGGGGATATCAAGAGACCCAGTACTTC. Filled out from reference TRBV2 and TRBJ2-5, the complete variable domain reads EPEVTQTPSHQVTQMGQEVILRCVPISNHLYFYWYRQILGQKVEFLVSFYNNEISEKSEIFDDQFSVERPDGSNFTLKIRSTKLEDSAMYFCASSAPSGGYQETQYFGPGTRLLVL.

The chain is built from TRBV29-1 and TRBJ2-1; D is possibly TRBD1 (6 bases). From germline, CDR1 is SQVTM and CDR2 ANQGSEA. CDR3 size: 14 residues. Trimming took 0 bases from V and 1 from J, leaving 7 bases between them. CDR3 DNA: TGCAGCGTTGAAGAGGGGGCGTCCTACAATGAGCAGTTCTTC. Protein sequence: CSVEEGASYNEQFF.

The chain employs TRBV28 and TRBJ1-3, with D uncertain. The CDR3 runs 15 residues. With 3 bases removed from V and 0 bases from J, the gap between germline ends came to 9 bases. The germline V gene encodes CDR1 MDHEN and CDR2 SYDVKM. CDR3 amino acids: CASSLAGSSGNTIYF. The CDR3 DNA sequence: TGTGCCAGCAGTTTGGCCGGGAGCTCTGGAAACACCATATATTTT.

This sequence joins TRBV10-2 and TRBJ2-1, with TRBD2 identical over 14 bases. The germline gives CDR1 WSHSY, CDR2 SAAADI. Trimming cost V 0 bases and J 9 bases; bases outside gene matches: 1. The CDR3 extends over 15 amino acids. CDR3 in amino acids: CASSESGTSGGEQFF. In DNA form, the CDR3 reads TGCGCCAGCAGTGAGTCCGGGACTAGCGGGGGTGAGCAGTTCTTC.

The chain joins TRBV20-1 to TRBJ1-2; D is ambiguous. Germline CDR1 DFQATT, CDR2 SNEGSKA (reference sequence). V shed 3 bases and J shed 8 bases, with 10 bases lying between them. The CDR3 length is 11 residues. CDR3 nucleotide sequence: TGCAGTGCTAGTAGCGTCTGGGGCTACACCTTC. Amino acid sequence: CSASSVWGYTF.

The CDR3 region is CASSTDRGPYEQYF. In DNA form, the CDR3 reads TGTGCCAGTAGTACAGACAGGGGACCCTACGAGCAGTACTTC. The rearrangement joins TRBV19 to TRBJ2-7; TRBD1 matches at 8 bases. The germline V gene encodes CDR1 LNHDA and CDR2 SQIVND (reference sequence). The CDR3 is 14 residues long. J lost 2 bases, V lost 4 bases, and 4 bases had no gene match.

The V gene is TRBV15, the J gene TRBJ1-1; D is ambiguous. Trimming took off 0 bases at V and 7 bases at J, with 9 bases between the two ends. CDR1 and CDR2 from the germline V gene are LNHNV and YYDKDF (reference sequence). The CDR3 runs 13 residues. The CDR3 sequence: CATSRDSGSEAFF. CDR3 bases: TGTGCCACCAGCAGAGATTCAGGAAGTGAAGCTTTCTTT.

A single count supports this clone. The chain carries TRBV6-5 and TRBJ1-4; D gene unclear. The CDR3 is 13 amino acids. The germline gives CDR1 MNHEY, CDR2 SVGAGI. Trimming took 7 bases from V and 8 from J, leaving 14 bases between them. CDR3 nucleotides: TGTGCCAGCACCCCGGGGTTTGGGGAAAAACTGTTTTTT. This codes for CASTPGFGEKLFF.